The clone carrying this T cell receptor (beta chain) came up once. The V and J ends lost 2 bases and 5 bases respectively, with 13 bases between them. Per germline, CDR1 SGHNT and CDR2 YYREEE (reference sequence). The CDR3 has 14 residues. Assay used: immunoSEQ multiplex PCR; TCRdb lists only in-frame clones, some missing. This repertoire shows 40,000 to 55,000 clones, roughly 90% found once; its top ten account for roughly 1.5%. This sample was taken from a study of T cell changes during pregnancy in multiple sclerosis. The sequence came from a female donor in good health, enrolled as a control in a pregnancy study. This specimen consisted of peripheral blood, obtained in the first trimester of pregnancy. V is TRBV5-4 and J is TRBJ1-1, with D perhaps matching TRBD1 (5 bases). CDR3: CASSFQAGWTEAFF. The CDR3 bases are TGTGCCAGCAGCTTCCAAGCAGGGTGGACTGAAGCTTTCTTT.